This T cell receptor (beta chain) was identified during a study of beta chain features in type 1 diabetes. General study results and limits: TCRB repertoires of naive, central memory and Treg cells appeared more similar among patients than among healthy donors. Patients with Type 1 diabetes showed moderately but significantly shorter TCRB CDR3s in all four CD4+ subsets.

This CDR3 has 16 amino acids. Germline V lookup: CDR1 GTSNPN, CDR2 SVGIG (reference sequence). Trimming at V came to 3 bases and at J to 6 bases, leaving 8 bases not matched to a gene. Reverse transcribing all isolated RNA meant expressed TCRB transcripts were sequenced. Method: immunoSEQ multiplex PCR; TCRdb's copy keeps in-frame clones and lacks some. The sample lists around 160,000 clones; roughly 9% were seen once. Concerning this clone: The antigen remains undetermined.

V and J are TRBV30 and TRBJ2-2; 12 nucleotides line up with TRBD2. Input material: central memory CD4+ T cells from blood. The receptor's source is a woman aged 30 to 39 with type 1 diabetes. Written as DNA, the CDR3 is TGTGCCTGGAGCGCTAGCGGGAGGGTAGGGGCCGGGGAGCTGTTTTTT. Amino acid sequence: CAWSASGRVGAGELFF.